The clone carrying this T cell receptor (beta chain) is a singleton in its sample. The repertoire was sequenced with immunoSEQ multiplex PCR; TCRdb's copy has only in-frame clones and lacks some. The table has fewer than 600,000 clones, around nine tenths seen once; the top ten hold over 1.5%. The data were obtained in a study of blood T cell repertoires in COVID-19. Looking at the study overall: From the United States, Italy and Spain came samples of acute and convalescent COVID-19.

Researchers sorted participants into cohorts using their self-reported clinical history. Cohort 3 recovery required two negative PCRs, clearance, or symptom resolution. This clonotype was sampled from a woman in her forties who had recovered from COVID-19. Sequenced material: PBMCs or T cells enriched from blood (not recorded which).

The CDR3 nucleotides are TGCGCCAGCAGCCAAGGAGGCAGCTTCTATGGCTACACCTTC. This encodes CASSQGGSFYGYTF. V gene TRBV4-3 combines with J gene TRBJ1-2, with unresolved D. The CDR3 spans 14 residues. Germline CDR1 and CDR2: LGHNA and YSLEER. Trimming removed 1 base from V and 4 bases from J, with 10 bases in between.